This TCR beta chain emerged from a study of T cells in Graves' hyperthyroidism and ophthalmopathy. V lost 6 bases to trimming and J lost 1 base, with 15 bases between them. The CDR3 sequence is 14 residues long. CDR1 GTSNPN and CDR2 SVGIG come from the germline V gene (reference sequence). What was amplified from RNA transcripts were TCR beta CDR3 regions. First-round RT-PCR targeting the TCR CDR3 was performed with the HTBI primer set. TCRdb re-called the multiplex PCR reads through MiXCR, storing one row per CDR3 protein. The sample consists of some 370,000 distinct CDR3 sequences, over 11% of them appearing once. This clonotype was seen at least ten times.

The rearrangement links TRBV30 to TRBJ2-5; D remains unclear. Sequenced: blood. The TCR sequence derives from a man between 50 and 59 years old with Graves' ophthalmopathy. The CDR3 region has the DNA TGTGCCTGTAAAACTCACCCCATCCAAGAGACCCAGTACTTC. Its translation is CACKTHPIQETQYF.